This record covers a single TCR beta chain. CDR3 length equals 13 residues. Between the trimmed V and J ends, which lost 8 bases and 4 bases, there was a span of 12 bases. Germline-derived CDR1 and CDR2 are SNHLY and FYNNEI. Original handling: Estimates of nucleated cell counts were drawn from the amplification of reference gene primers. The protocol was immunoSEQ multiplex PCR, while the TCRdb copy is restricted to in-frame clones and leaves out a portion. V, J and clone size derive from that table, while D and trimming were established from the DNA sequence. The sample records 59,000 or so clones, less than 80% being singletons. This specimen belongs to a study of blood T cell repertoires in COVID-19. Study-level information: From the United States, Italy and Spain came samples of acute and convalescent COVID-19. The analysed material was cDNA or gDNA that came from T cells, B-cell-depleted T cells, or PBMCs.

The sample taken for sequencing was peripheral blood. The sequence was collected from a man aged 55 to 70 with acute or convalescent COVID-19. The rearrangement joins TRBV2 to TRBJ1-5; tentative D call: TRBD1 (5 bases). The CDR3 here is CASGGEQNQPQHF. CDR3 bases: TGTGCCAGCGGGGGGGAACAGAATCAGCCCCAGCATTTT.